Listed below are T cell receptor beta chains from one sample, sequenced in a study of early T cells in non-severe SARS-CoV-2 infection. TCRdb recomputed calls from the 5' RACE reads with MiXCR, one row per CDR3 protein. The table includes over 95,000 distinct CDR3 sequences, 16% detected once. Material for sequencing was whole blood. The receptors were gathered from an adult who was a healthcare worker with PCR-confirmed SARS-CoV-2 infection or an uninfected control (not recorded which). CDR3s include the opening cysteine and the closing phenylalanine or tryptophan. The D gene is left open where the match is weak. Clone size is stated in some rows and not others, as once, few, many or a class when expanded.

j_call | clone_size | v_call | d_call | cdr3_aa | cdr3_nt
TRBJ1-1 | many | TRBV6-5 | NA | CASSYDRGNTEAFF | TGTGCCAGCAGTTACGATCGGGGGAACACTGAAGCTTTCTTT
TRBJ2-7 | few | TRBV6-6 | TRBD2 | CASSYSTSGSYEQYF | TGTGCCAGCAGTTACTCGACTAGCGGGAGCTACGAGCAGTACTTC
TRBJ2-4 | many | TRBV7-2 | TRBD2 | CASSLAEGPAGVAKNIQYF | TGTGCCAGCAGCTTAGCTGAGGGTCCAGCGGGGGTGGCCAAAAACATTCAGTACTTC
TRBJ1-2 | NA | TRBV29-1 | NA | CSVGPPGYTF | TGCAGCGTGGGGCCGCCTGGCTACACCTTC
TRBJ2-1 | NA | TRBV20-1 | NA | CSAEKGNNEQFF | TGCAGTGCTGAGAAGGGAAACAATGAGCAGTTCTTC
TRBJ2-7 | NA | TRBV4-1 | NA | CASSLEGGESYEQYF | TGCGCCAGCAGCCTAGAGGGGGGCGAATCCTACGAGCAGTACTTC
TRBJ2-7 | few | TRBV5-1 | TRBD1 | CASSLARTGRSEDEQYF | TGCGCCAGCAGCTTGGCCCGGACAGGGAGGAGTGAGGACGAGCAGTACTTC
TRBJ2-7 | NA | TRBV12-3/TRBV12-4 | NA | CASSYYPMRAEQYF | TGTGCCAGCAGTTACTACCCGATGCGTGCGGAGCAGTACTTC
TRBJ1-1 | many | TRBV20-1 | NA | CSARVTRNTEAFF | TGCAGTGCTAGGGTGACAAGGAACACTGAAGCTTTCTTT
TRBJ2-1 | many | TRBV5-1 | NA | CASALVPSSYNEQFF | TGCGCCAGCGCCCTAGTCCCGAGCTCCTACAATGAGCAGTTCTTC
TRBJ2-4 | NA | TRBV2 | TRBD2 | CASKTSEGGNIQYF | TGTGCCAGCAAGACTAGCGAAGGCGGAAACATTCAGTACTTC
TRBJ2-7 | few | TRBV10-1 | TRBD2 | CASSGTSGSSEQYF | TGCGCCAGCAGTGGGACTAGCGGGAGTTCCGAGCAGTACTTC
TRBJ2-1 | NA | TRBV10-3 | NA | CAISDFVNEQFF | TGTGCCATCAGTGATTTCGTAAATGAGCAGTTCTTC
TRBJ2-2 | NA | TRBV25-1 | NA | CASSADSSTGELFF | TGTGCCAGCAGTGCCGACTCCAGCACCGGGGAGCTGTTTTTT
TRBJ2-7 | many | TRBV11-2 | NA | CASSSVRGINEQYF | TGTGCCAGCAGCTCAGTGAGGGGAATAAACGAGCAGTACTTC
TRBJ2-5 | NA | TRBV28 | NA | CASSEPGSQETQYF | TGTGCCAGCAGCGAACCGGGTAGCCAAGAGACCCAGTACTTC
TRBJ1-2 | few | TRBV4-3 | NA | CASSQVNGESGYTF | TGCGCCAGCAGCCAAGTGAACGGGGAAAGTGGCTACACCTTC
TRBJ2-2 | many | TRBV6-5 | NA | CASSPGGITGELFF | TGTGCCAGCAGTCCTGGAGGGATCACCGGGGAGCTGTTTTTT
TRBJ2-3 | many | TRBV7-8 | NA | CASSPLNSRTDTQYF | TGTGCCAGCAGCCCTCTAAACTCCCGCACAGATACGCAGTATTTT
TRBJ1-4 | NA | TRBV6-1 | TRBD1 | CASFGGQGHEKLFF | TGTGCCAGCTTTGGGGGACAGGGCCACGAAAAACTGTTTTTT
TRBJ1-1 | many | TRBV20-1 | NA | CSARDPAGAEEAFF | TGCAGTGCTAGAGACCCCGCGGGGGCGGAAGAAGCTTTCTTT
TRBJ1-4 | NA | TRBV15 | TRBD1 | CATSTNRGRNEKLFF | TGTGCCACCAGCACCAACAGGGGGAGGAATGAAAAACTGTTTTTT
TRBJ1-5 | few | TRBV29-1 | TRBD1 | CSAATGVSNQPQHF | TGCAGCGCCGCGACAGGGGTGAGCAATCAGCCCCAGCATTTT
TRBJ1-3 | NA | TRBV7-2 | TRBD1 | CASSFSTGKENTIYF | TGTGCCAGCAGCTTCTCGACAGGGAAGGAAAACACCATATATTTT
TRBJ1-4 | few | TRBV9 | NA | CASSAGGMDEKLFF | TGTGCCAGCAGCGCCGGGGGGATGGATGAAAAACTGTTTTTT
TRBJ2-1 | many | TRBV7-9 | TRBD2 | CASSSPTLAGGRNEQFF | TGTGCCAGCAGCTCACCCACCCTAGCGGGAGGGCGTAATGAGCAGTTCTTC
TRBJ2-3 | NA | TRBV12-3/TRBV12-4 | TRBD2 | CASSSGLAGGSDTQYF | TGTGCCAGCAGTTCCGGACTAGCGGGAGGTTCAGATACGCAGTATTTT
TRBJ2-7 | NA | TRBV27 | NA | CASSEAGGRDEQYF | TGTGCCAGCAGTGAGGCAGGGGGGAGGGACGAGCAGTACTTC
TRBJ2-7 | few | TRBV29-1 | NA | CSAGVGEQYF | TGCAGCGCAGGGGTAGGGGAGCAGTACTTC
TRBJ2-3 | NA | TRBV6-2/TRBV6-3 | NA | CASSYQPGLRTRTQYF | TGTGCCAGCAGTTACCAGCCGGGACTCAGAACAAGGACGCAGTATTTT
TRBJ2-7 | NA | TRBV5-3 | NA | CARSLDPEAYEQYF | TGTGCCAGAAGCTTGGACCCAGAAGCCTACGAGCAGTACTTC
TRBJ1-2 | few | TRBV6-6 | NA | CALGGLYGYTF | TGTGCCCTTGGGGGGCTCTATGGCTACACCTTC
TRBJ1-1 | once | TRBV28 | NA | CASSFTRNTEAFF | TGTGCCAGCAGTTTTACGAGGAACACTGAAGCTTTCTTT
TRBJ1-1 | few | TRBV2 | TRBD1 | CASSDQGQGNTEAFF | TGTGCCAGCAGCGATCAGGGACAGGGTAACACTGAAGCTTTCTTT
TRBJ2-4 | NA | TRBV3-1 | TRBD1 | CASSQAGIWTGVGAQYF | TGTGCCAGCAGCCAAGCCGGGATCTGGACAGGGGTCGGGGCTCAGTACTTC
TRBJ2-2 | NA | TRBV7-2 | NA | CASSAHGGRIGELFF | TGTGCCAGCAGTGCCCACGGGGGAAGGATCGGGGAGCTGTTTTTT
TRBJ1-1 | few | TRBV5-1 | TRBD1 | CASSGRDRPNTEAFF | TGCGCCAGCAGCGGGAGGGACAGGCCGAACACTGAAGCTTTCTTT
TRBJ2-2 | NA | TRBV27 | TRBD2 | CASSTRTSGARPTGELFF | TGTGCCAGCAGTACCCGGACTAGCGGGGCGCGACCCACCGGGGAGCTGTTTTTT
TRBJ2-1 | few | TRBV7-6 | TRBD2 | CASSLVASGGLGEQFF | TGTGCCAGCAGCTTAGTAGCTAGCGGGGGGCTGGGAGAGCAGTTCTTC
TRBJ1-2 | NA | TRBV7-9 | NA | CASSFSTKKGYTF | TGTGCCAGCAGCTTCTCGACTAAGAAGGGCTACACCTTC
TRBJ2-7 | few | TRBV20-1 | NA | CSAWDRGLAEQYF | TGCAGTGCTTGGGACAGGGGACTAGCAGAGCAGTACTTC
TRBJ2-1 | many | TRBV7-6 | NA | CASSSAGVGSVREQFF | TGTGCCAGCAGCTCGGCCGGGGTCGGTTCAGTACGTGAGCAGTTCTTC
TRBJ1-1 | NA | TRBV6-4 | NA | CASSARGDWNTEAFF | TGTGCCAGCAGCGCACGGGGGGACTGGAACACTGAAGCTTTCTTT
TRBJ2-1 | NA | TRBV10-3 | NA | CAILDSSYNEQFF | TGTGCCATCCTGGACTCCTCCTACAATGAGCAGTTCTTC
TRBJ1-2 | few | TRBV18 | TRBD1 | CASSQGQSSTYGYTF | TGTGCCAGCTCCCAGGGACAGTCCTCTACCTATGGCTACACCTTC